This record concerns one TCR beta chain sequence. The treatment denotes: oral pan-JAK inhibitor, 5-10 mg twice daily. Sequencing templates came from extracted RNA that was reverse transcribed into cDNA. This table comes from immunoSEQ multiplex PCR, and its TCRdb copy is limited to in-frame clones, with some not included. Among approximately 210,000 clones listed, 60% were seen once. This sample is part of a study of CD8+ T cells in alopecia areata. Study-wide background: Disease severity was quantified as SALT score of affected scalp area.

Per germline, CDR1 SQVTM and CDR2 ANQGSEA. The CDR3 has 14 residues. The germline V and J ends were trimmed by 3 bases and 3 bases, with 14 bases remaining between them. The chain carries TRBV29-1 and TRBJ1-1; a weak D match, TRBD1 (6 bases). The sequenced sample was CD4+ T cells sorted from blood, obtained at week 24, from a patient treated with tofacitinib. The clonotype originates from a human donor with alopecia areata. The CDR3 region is CSVDPGARYTEAFF. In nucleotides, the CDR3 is TGCAGCGTTGATCCGGGGGCGCGCTACACTGAAGCTTTCTTT.